Following are 30 T cell receptor beta chains from one sample sequenced in a study of T cell responses to AZD1222 COVID-19 vaccine. Produced via immunoSEQ multiplex PCR; TCRdb's table is partial and in-frame only. This sample has over 200,000 clones, with about 95% found just once. The sample in question was peripheral blood, obtained 28 days after the second dose of the MenACWY control vaccine. Receptors originate from an adult who received the MenACWY meningococcal vaccine as a control.

This clone was found once. This chain uses TRBV28 with TRBJ2-3; TRBD2 aligns across 11 bases. Germline CDR1 and CDR2: MDHEN and SYDVKM. This CDR3 region has 15 residues. The V gene end was trimmed by 7 bases and the J gene end by 5 bases; junction bases not matched to a gene: 8. The CDR3, as DNA: TGTGCCAGCATCATGGGACTAGCGGAGCAAGATACGCAGTATTTT. It translates to CASIMGLAEQDTQYF.

The sample holds one count of this clone. The chain links TRBV27 to TRBJ1-1; TRBD1 aligns across 7 bases. From germline, CDR1 is MNHEY and CDR2 SMNVEV (reference sequence). Trimming cost V 5 bases and J 0 bases; bases outside gene matches: 9. CDR3 size: 16 residues. The CDR3 DNA sequence: TGTGCCAGCAGTCCAGCAGGGGGAGGCGTGAACACTGAAGCTTTCTTT. Translation: CASSPAGGGVNTEAFF.

The chain has TRBV28 and TRBJ2-1; no reliable D call. Between the trimmed V and J ends, which lost 1 base and 4 bases, there was a span of 2 bases. The CDR3 contains 12 residues. Germline CDR1 is MDHEN and CDR2 is SYDVKM. CDR3 coding DNA: TGTGCCAGCAGTTTATTGTACAATGAGCAGTTCTTC. Its translation is CASSLLYNEQFF.

The CDR3 sequence is CATSESLLTSGGSYNEQFF. In DNA form, the CDR3 reads TGTGCCACCAGCGAGAGCCTCCTTACTAGCGGGGGCTCCTACAATGAGCAGTTCTTC. The chain carries TRBV15 and TRBJ2-1; 11 bases line up with TRBD2. The germline V gene encodes CDR1 LNHNV and CDR2 YYDKDF (reference sequence). The CDR3 is 19 amino acids. The J segment lost 0 bases and the V segment lost 5 bases, leaving 12 bases of the junction unmatched.

This sequence joins TRBV6-5 and TRBJ1-5, with D tentatively TRBD1 (6 bases). The germline V gene encodes CDR1 MNHEY and CDR2 SVGAGI. The V end was cut by 7 bases, the J end by 4 bases, with 11 bases between. The CDR3 has 13 amino acids. For the CDR3, the DNA is TGTGCCAGCAAGCAGGGACAAAATCAGCCCCAGCATTTT. Protein product: CASKQGQNQPQHF.

The gene calls are TRBV18 and TRBJ2-7, with TRBD2 matching 14 bases. CDR3 size: 18 residues. Trimming removed 1 base from V and 0 bases from J; junction bases left unmatched: 5. Germline V gives CDR1 KGHSH, CDR2 LQKENI. Written as DNA, the CDR3 is TGTGCCAGCTCACCACGCGGACTAGCGGGAGGCAGCTCCTACGAGCAGTACTTC. Translating it yields CASSPRGLAGGSSYEQYF.

The J gene is TRBJ2-1, the V gene TRBV7-8, with 11 bases identical to TRBD2. Germline V gene sequence: CDR1 SGHVS, CDR2 FQNEAQ. V shed 8 bases, J shed 5 bases, and the junction held 2 bases outside the gene matches. The CDR3 runs 13 residues. The CDR3 DNA sequence: TGTGCCAGCGGACTAGCGGGCAACAATGAGCAGTTCTTC. Amino acid sequence: CASGLAGNNEQFF.

V usage is TRBV10-3 and J usage is TRBJ2-1; TRBD1 aligns across 7 bases. Germline CDR1 ENHRY, CDR2 SYGVKD. CDR3 size: 18 residues. The V and J ends lost 2 bases and 4 bases, in that order; junction bases with no gene match: 14. DNA for the CDR3: TGTGCCATCAGTGAGCCGGACTTGGGGGACAGCCCTTACAATGAGCAGTTCTTC. Amino acid sequence: CAISEPDLGDSPYNEQFF.

This chain links TRBV7-2 with TRBJ1-6; the match to TRBD1 covers 7 bases. The CDR3 length is 15 residues. Germline values: CDR1 SGHTA, CDR2 FQGNSA. V shed 5 bases, J shed 1 base, and the junction held 2 bases outside the gene matches. CDR3 amino acids: CASSLQGSYNSPLHF. The CDR3 nucleotides read TGTGCCAGCAGCCTACAGGGGTCCTATAATTCACCCCTCCACTTT.

The J gene is TRBJ1-1, the V gene TRBV11-2, with a tentative D call TRBD1 (5 bases). V was shortened by 1 base and J by 1 base, with 13 bases between the two germline ends. Germline assignment: CDR1 SGHAT and CDR2 FQNNGV. CDR3 size: 16 residues. As DNA, the CDR3 is TGTGCCAGCAGCTTAGTTTCGGCAGGGTCGAACACTGAAGCTTTCTTT. It yields the protein CASSLVSAGSNTEAFF.

Only one count was recorded for this clone. V and J are TRBV6-6 and TRBJ2-7; 11 bases align to TRBD1. V dropped 5 bases and J dropped 5; count of bases not matched to a gene: 5. CDR1 and CDR2 (germline): MNHNY, SVGAGI (reference sequence). The CDR3 extends over 14 amino acids. The CDR3 coding sequence is TGTGCCAGCAGTGAGGACAGGGGGCTGGACGAGCAGTACTTC. It encodes CASSEDRGLDEQYF.

The chain links TRBV19 to TRBJ1-1; a weak D match, TRBD1 (5 bases). The germline gives CDR1 LNHDA, CDR2 SQIVND (reference sequence). The CDR3 has 14 residues. Trimming removed 7 bases at V and 0 bases at J, with 12 bases between. CDR3 region: CASTPGPMNTEAFF. As DNA, the CDR3 is TGTGCCAGTACTCCGGGACCGATGAACACTGAAGCTTTCTTT.

V is TRBV15 and J is TRBJ2-7, with 8 bases matching TRBD2. V was clipped by 3 bases and J by 4 bases; unmatched bases: 11. Germline V CDR1 and CDR2: LNHNV, YYDKDF (reference sequence). CDR3 length: 16 amino acids. The CDR3, as DNA: TGTGCCACCAGCAGGCAGGGAACTAGCGGATTTTACGAGCAGTACTTC. Encoded protein: CATSRQGTSGFYEQYF.

V is TRBV11-3 and J is TRBJ1-4; D uncertain. Trimming removed 4 bases from V and 4 bases from J, with 10 bases in between. Germline-derived CDR1 and CDR2 are SGHNT and YENEEA. The CDR3 covers 14 residues. As DNA, the CDR3 is TGTGCCAGCAGCTCGCAGTACAGTAATGAAAAACTGTTTTTT. Protein: CASSSQYSNEKLFF.

This clone was observed a few times. The chain is built from TRBV2 and TRBJ2-7; 8 bases are shared with TRBD2. There are 11 residues in the CDR3. Germline-derived CDR1 and CDR2 are SNHLY and FYNNEI. V trimming: 7 bases; J trimming: 9 bases; junction bases outside the gene matches: 5. CDR3 bases: TGTGCCAGCACCGGGGGACTAGGGCAGTACTTC. Its translation: CASTGGLGQYF. Using reference TRBV2 and TRBJ2-7 for the parts outside the CDR3, the full variable domain is EPEVTQTPSHQVTQMGQEVILRCVPISNHLYFYWYRQILGQKVEFLVSFYNNEISEKSEIFDDQFSVERPDGSNFTLKIRSTKLEDSAMYFCASTGGLGQYFGPGTRLTVT.

The chain employs TRBV5-4 and TRBJ2-2, with D possibly matching TRBD1 (5 bases). CDR1 and CDR2 (germline): SGHNT, YYREEE (reference sequence). The CDR3 extends over 16 amino acids. Trimming removed 4 bases from V and 1 base from J, with 14 bases in between. The CDR3 DNA reads as TGTGCCAGCAGCATACCCGGTGGACAGAACACCGGGGAGCTGTTTTTT. Amino acid sequence: CASSIPGGQNTGELFF.

This clone was seen more than once but under ten times. V usage is TRBV7-9 and J usage is TRBJ2-4; possibly TRBD1 for D (6 bases). The CDR3 has 14 amino acids. V was clipped by 3 bases and J by 1 base, with 7 bases between them. Germline assignment: CDR1 SEHNR and CDR2 FQNEAQ (reference sequence). The CDR3 protein is CASSFRGAKNIQYF. CDR3 bases: TGTGCCAGCAGCTTTAGGGGGGCCAAAAACATTCAGTACTTC.

V and J are TRBV5-6 and TRBJ1-1; maybe TRBD1 (5 bases). V dropped 0 bases and J dropped 4 bases, with 13 bases sitting between them. From germline, CDR1 is SGHDT and CDR2 YYEEEE. The CDR3 loop spans 15 amino acids. The CDR3 loop is CASSLAGTTVTEAFF. The CDR3 nucleotides are TGTGCCAGCAGCTTGGCTGGGACCACGGTCACTGAAGCTTTCTTT.

This chain joins TRBV30 and TRBJ2-7; TRBD2 might be the D (5 bases). CDR1 is GTSNPN and CDR2 is SVGIG in the germline V gene (reference sequence). The CDR3 is 13 amino acids. Deletions cut 3 bases from V and 2 bases from J, with 11 bases between. CDR3 protein: CAWSSGSTYEQYF. The CDR3 DNA is TGTGCCTGGAGCAGCGGCTCAACCTACGAGCAGTACTTC.

The V call is TRBV7-9, the J call TRBJ2-7; D is unclear. The length of the CDR3 is 14 residues. The germline CDR1 and CDR2 sequences are SEHNR and FQNEAQ (reference sequence). Trimming pared 5 bases from V and 2 bases from J, leaving 13 bases between. CDR3 sequence: CASSREVGPYEQYF. The CDR3 DNA reads TGTGCCAGCAGCCGTGAGGTCGGGCCCTACGAGCAGTACTTC.

The rearrangement links TRBV7-2 to TRBJ1-5; D unresolved. CDR3 length: 14 residues. Germline CDR1 reads SGHTA; CDR2 reads FQGNSA. The ends were cut back, 3 bases at V and 6 bases at J, with 12 bases in the middle. The DNA of the CDR3 is TGTGCCAGCAGCTTTTCTGGCCGTGCTCAGCCCCAGCATTTT. Amino acid sequence: CASSFSGRAQPQHF. The full variable domain, in which reference TRBV7-2 and TRBJ1-5 provide the parts outside the CDR3, is GAGVSQSPSNKVTEKGKDVELRCDPISGHTALYWYRQSLGQGLEFLIYFQGNSAPDKSGLPSDRFSAERTGGSVSTLTIQRTQQEDSAVYLCASSFSGRAQPQHFGDGTRLSIL.

The V and J genes are TRBV11-2 and TRBJ2-7; D perhaps matches TRBD1 (6 bases). The V and J ends lost 1 base and 8 bases respectively, with 9 bases between them. CDR3 length equals 12 residues. Germline V gene sequence: CDR1 SGHAT, CDR2 FQNNGV. The CDR3 nucleotides are TGTGCCAGCAGCTTAGGTGGGACACAGCAGTACTTC. Translating gives CASSLGGTQQYF.

This sequence joins TRBV4-3 and TRBJ2-3; 8 positions match TRBD1. CDR1 is LGHNA and CDR2 is YSLEER in the germline V gene. This CDR3 is built from 15 residues. The V segment lost 5 bases and the J segment 4 bases; nucleotides outside the gene matches: 8. The CDR3 reads CASSARTGIADTQYF. CDR3 nucleotide sequence: TGCGCCAGCAGCGCCCGGACAGGGATCGCAGATACGCAGTATTTT.

The CDR3 DNA follows: TGTGCCAGCTCACCAGGGGAGGCTGAAAAACTGTTTTTT. Protein product: CASSPGEAEKLFF. This chain uses TRBV18 with TRBJ1-4; no definite D call. From germline, CDR1 is KGHSH and CDR2 LQKENI. This CDR3 is 13 amino acids long. Trimming took 2 bases from V and 7 from J, leaving 8 bases between them.

The genes are TRBV7-8 and TRBJ1-1; possibly TRBD1 for D (6 bases). CDR1 is SGHVS, CDR2 FQNEAQ, per germline. The V end lost 3 bases, the J end lost 5 bases, and 19 bases lay between the germline ends. CDR3 length equals 16 residues. CDR3 sequence: CASSFLLGGADTEAFF. Here the CDR3 DNA reads TGTGCCAGCAGCTTCCTTCTCGGGGGCGCTGATACTGAAGCTTTCTTT.

The chain carries TRBV24-1 and TRBJ2-5; 12 nucleotides agree with TRBD2. Germline V CDR1 and CDR2: KGHDR, SFDVKD. This CDR3 contains 16 residues. V lost 3 bases to trimming and J lost 5 bases; unmatched junction nucleotides: 6. CDR3 nucleotide sequence: TGTGCCACCAGTGATGCTAGCGGGGGGGCCCTGGAGACCCAGTACTTC. Amino acid sequence: CATSDASGGALETQYF.

V usage is TRBV2 and J usage is TRBJ1-6; D remains ambiguous. The CDR3 extends over 15 amino acids. Trimming shortened V by 6 bases and J by 9 bases, and 18 bases separated the two germline ends. Germline lookup yields CDR1 SNHLY and CDR2 FYNNEI. The CDR3 DNA reads as TGTGCCAGCAGGGACCGGCCAGTCGGTGGTTCACCCCTCCACTTT. Its protein product is CASRDRPVGGSPLHF.

A word on this clone: Additional DNA sequences in this sample encode the identical CDR3. This chain links TRBV30 with TRBJ1-2; D is ambiguous. Germline CDR1 and CDR2: GTSNPN and SVGIG (reference sequence). Trimming took off 1 base at V and 8 bases at J, with 11 bases between the two ends. The CDR3 length is 12 residues. CDR3 in DNA: TGTGCCTGGAGTGGGACCTTGGGAGGCTACACCTTC. Its translation: CAWSGTLGGYTF.

This clone was seen a single time. V is TRBV7-2 and J is TRBJ2-2; 13 bases map to TRBD2. V was clipped by 5 bases and J by 3 bases; unmatched bases: 6. The germline V gene has CDR1 SGHTA and CDR2 FQGNSA. The CDR3 extends over 17 amino acids. As DNA, the CDR3 is TGTGCCAGCAGCCCCAGGACTAGCGGGGGACACACCGGGGAGCTGTTTTTT. Translating it yields CASSPRTSGGHTGELFF.

J is TRBJ1-4 and V is TRBV6-5; no definite D call. From germline, CDR1 is MNHEY and CDR2 SVGAGI. V was cut by 9 bases and J by 8 bases, with 19 bases left in between. The CDR3 totals 14 residues. The CDR3 DNA reads as TGTGCCAGTCGAGGCCGCGGGGTATCCGAAAAACTGTTTTTT. Its protein is CASRGRGVSEKLFF.